A selection of T cell receptor beta chains follows, all from one sample in a study of T cells in tumors after PD-1 blockade. TCRdb keeps only in-frame clones here, not all; method: immunoSEQ multiplex PCR. Of approximately 19,000 clones listed, 81% are singletons. Sample: PBMCs, taken after anti-PD-1 therapy. These TCRs come from a human donor with advanced basal cell or squamous cell carcinoma (not recorded which). Both conserved end residues are part of each CDR3. D genes are given only for firm matches. Clone sizes are given selectively: once, few, many, or a class where the clone is expanded.

v_call	d_call	j_call	clone_size	cdr3_nt	cdr3_aa
TRBV9	-	TRBJ2-5	once	TGTGCCAGCAGCGTAGCTACAGGGCAAGAGACCCAGTACTTC	CASSVATGQETQYF
TRBV7-9	TRBD2	TRBJ2-2	-	TGTGCCAGCAGCTCAGGGACGGGACTAGCGGAAATGGGGACCGGGGAGCTGTTTTTT	CASSSGTGLAEMGTGELFF
TRBV7-2	-	TRBJ2-3	-	TGTGCCAGCAGCTTAGATACAGGGAGGGATACGCAGTATTTT	CASSLDTGRDTQYF
TRBV10-3	TRBD1	TRBJ2-2	-	TGTGCCATCAGTGAGCCGGGACAGGGGGCTACCGGGGAGCTGTTTTTT	CAISEPGQGATGELFF
TRBV5-5	-	TRBJ1-3	-	TGTGCCAGCAGCTTTGTGGATAACTCTGGAAACACCATATATTTT	CASSFVDNSGNTIYF
TRBV12-1	-	TRBJ2-7	few	TGTGCCAGCAGCACCCGGGATGATCCGCCCTACGAGCAGTACTTC	CASSTRDDPPYEQYF
TRBV10-3	TRBD1	TRBJ2-7	-	TGTGCCATCAATCCCGGGACAGGGGGCATCTACGAGCAGTACTTC	CAINPGTGGIYEQYF
TRBV6-6	-	TRBJ2-5	once	TGTGCCAGCAGTTATCCGGACGAAGAGACCCAGTACTTC	CASSYPDEETQYF
TRBV6-4	-	TRBJ2-2	-	TGTGCCAGCAGCGCAGAGCGGAACACCGGGGAGCTGTTTTTT	CASSAERNTGELFF
TRBV5-1	-	TRBJ2-7	-	TGCGCCAGCAGCTTGGTACCTAATCAGGGGCATTACGAGCAGTACTTC	CASSLVPNQGHYEQYF
TRBV14	TRBD2	TRBJ2-1	-	TGTGCCAGCAGCCAAGGACTAGCGAGGAGCTCCTACAATGAGCAGTTCTTC	CASSQGLARSSYNEQFF
TRBV2	-	TRBJ2-2	few	TGTGCCAGCAGTGAGCAGGGTGTCGGGAGCACCGGGGAGCTGTTTTTT	CASSEQGVGSTGELFF
TRBV27	TRBD1	TRBJ1-2	-	TGTGCCAGCAGCCCCGACAGGGCGGGCTACACCTTC	CASSPDRAGYTF
TRBV3-1/TRBV3-2	-	TRBJ2-7	-	TGTGCCAGCAGCCAAATACTCGGCTACGAGCAGTACTTC	CASSQILGYEQYF
TRBV7-9	TRBD2	TRBJ2-1	-	TGTGCCAGCAGTCCTACGGGACTAGTAGCGTTCTTC	CASSPTGLVAFF
TRBV7-8	-	TRBJ1-1	-	TGTGCCAGCAGCCCGAGTAATCCCGGCACTGAAGCTTTCTTT	CASSPSNPGTEAFF
TRBV7-2	-	TRBJ1-1	-	TGTGCCAGCAGCTTAGCGATAGGGGGGGGCACTGAAGCTTTCTTT	CASSLAIGGGTEAFF
TRBV7-2	TRBD2	TRBJ2-1	few	TGTGCCAGCAGCCTTGCGGGGGGCTACAATGAGCAGTTCTTC	CASSLAGGYNEQFF
TRBV19	-	TRBJ2-2	-	TGTGCCAGTAGTACCGCGGTCACCGGGGAGCTGTTTTTT	CASSTAVTGELFF
TRBV13	TRBD2	TRBJ2-1	-	TGTGCCAGCAGCTTCGATGGAGCTAGCGGGGGAAACAATGAGCAGTTCTTC	CASSFDGASGGNNEQFF
TRBV7-9	TRBD1	TRBJ1-4	few	TGTGCCAGCAGCTTAGTCGGACAGGGGGGTGAAAAACTGTTTTTT	CASSLVGQGGEKLFF
TRBV28	-	TRBJ1-1	-	TGTGCCAGCAGTTTATCAGGACTATCTCGCACTGAAGCTTTCTTT	CASSLSGLSRTEAFF
TRBV11-1	-	TRBJ1-3	-	TGTGCCAGCAGCTTGGACAGTATCTCTGGAAACACCATATATTTT	CASSLDSISGNTIYF
TRBV7-9	-	TRBJ2-2	-	TGTGCCAGCAGCCCACTTACCGCCGGGGAGCTGTTTTTT	CASSPLTAGELFF
TRBV19	TRBD1	TRBJ1-5	few	TGTGCCACCGCCCCGACAGGGGGTAGTCAGCCCCAGCATTTT	CATAPTGGSQPQHF
TRBV11-1	TRBD2	TRBJ2-3	-	TGTGCCAGCAGCCCGAGACTAGCGGGGAGAACAGATACGCAGTATTTT	CASSPRLAGRTDTQYF
TRBV12-3/TRBV12-4	-	TRBJ2-3	-	TGTGCCAGCAGCGGAGAGGTTTTTGGCACGCAGTATTTT	CASSGEVFGTQYF
TRBV5-4	-	TRBJ2-2	-	TGTGCCAGCAGCTGGGGACTCCCAAGGGGCGGGGAGCTGTTTTTT	CASSWGLPRGGELFF
TRBV6-5	-	TRBJ2-2	-	TGTGCCAGCAGTTACTATCAGGGGACCGGGGAGCTGTTTTTT	CASSYYQGTGELFF
TRBV6-1	TRBD2	TRBJ2-1	-	TGTGCCAGCAGTGAAGCGCTCGCGGGAGGGGGGAATGAGCAGTTCTTC	CASSEALAGGGNEQFF
TRBV6-5	-	TRBJ2-7	-	TGTGCCAGCAGCCGACTCGGGGTCGAGCAGTACTTC	CASSRLGVEQYF
TRBV3-1/TRBV3-2	TRBD1	TRBJ2-1	-	TGTGCCAGCAGCCGGGACAGGGGGTACAATGAGCAGTTCTTC	CASSRDRGYNEQFF
TRBV2	-	TRBJ1-2	-	TGTGCCAGCAGAGAAGGGCTCGGGGGTGGCTACACCTTC	CASREGLGGGYTF
TRBV19	TRBD1	TRBJ1-6	-	TGTGCCAGTAGTGTCAACCCACAGGGGGTTTCACCCCTCCACTTT	CASSVNPQGVSPLHF
TRBV28	-	TRBJ1-2	once	TGTGCCAGCAGTTTTTACAGGGACTCGGGTGGCTACACCTTC	CASSFYRDSGGYTF
TRBV7-9	-	TRBJ1-2	-	TGTGCCAGCAGCTCAGGACAGCCCCGTTTGTATGGCTACACCTTC	CASSSGQPRLYGYTF
TRBV2	-	TRBJ2-3	few	TGTGCCAGCAGTGAAGGAGGGGAAGGGATCAGAGATACGCAGTATTTT	CASSEGGEGIRDTQYF
TRBV7-2	-	TRBJ2-7	medium-sized	TGTGCCAGCAGCTTAGTCAGAGATTCGCACGAGCAGTACTTC	CASSLVRDSHEQYF
TRBV4-1	-	TRBJ2-3	-	TGCGCCAGCAGCCAGGTAGAACAGGGTAGCACAGATACGCAGTATTTT	CASSQVEQGSTDTQYF
TRBV10-3	-	TRBJ2-3	-	TGTGCCATCAGTTCACCCTACACAGATACGCAGTATTTT	CAISSPYTDTQYF
TRBV6-5	TRBD1	TRBJ2-1	-	TGTGCCAGCACGAGGGGGCGCTGGGATGAGCAGTTCTTC	CASTRGRWDEQFF
TRBV19	-	TRBJ2-7	-	TGTGCCAGTTCCAGGGGGGACTACGAGCAGTACTTC	CASSRGDYEQYF
TRBV5-4	TRBD1	TRBJ2-7	-	TGTGCCAGCAGCTCCGACAGGGGGCTTAGCGAGCAGTACTTC	CASSSDRGLSEQYF
TRBV11-3	-	TRBJ2-7	-	TGTGCCAGCAGCTTCGGGACACCCTTTTACGAGCAGTACTTC	CASSFGTPFYEQYF
TRBV19	-	TRBJ2-1	-	TGTGCCAGTAGTTCCGGGGTAGCGAGCAATGAGCAGTTCTTC	CASSSGVASNEQFF
TRBV5-4	-	TRBJ2-1	-	TGTGCCAGCAGCCTAACACTGGGGAGCGATGAGCAGTTCTTC	CASSLTLGSDEQFF
TRBV11-3	TRBD1	TRBJ2-6	-	TGTGCCAGCAGCTTAGAGGGACAGGGTTTCGGTGGGGCCAACGTCCTGACTTTC	CASSLEGQGFGGANVLTF
TRBV5-1	-	TRBJ1-1	once	TGCGCCAGCAACAAATGGAGGGGAAGGGACACTGAAGCTTTCTTT	CASNKWRGRDTEAFF
TRBV19	TRBD2	TRBJ2-1	-	TGTGCCAGTAGAGGCGGGAGGAGCTCCTACAATGAGCAGTTCTTC	CASRGGRSSYNEQFF
TRBV12-5	TRBD1	TRBJ2-4	few	TGTGCTAGTGGTTTGGGGCCGGGACAGGGCACGGCCAAAAACATTCAGTACTTC	CASGLGPGQGTAKNIQYF
TRBV6-5	-	TRBJ1-2	-	TGTGCCAGCAGTTCCCTCGTCTCCGGCTACACCTTC	CASSSLVSGYTF
TRBV24-1	-	TRBJ2-1	once	TGTGCCACCAGTGATAAATCGACACCAGCCTACAATGAGCAGTTCTTC	CATSDKSTPAYNEQFF
TRBV18	-	TRBJ1-5	-	TGTGCCAGCTCACCGGGCCTCAATCAGCCCCAGCATTTT	CASSPGLNQPQHF